This T cell receptor beta chain was retrieved from a study of blood T cell repertoires in COVID-19. Study background: Samples of COVID-19 (acute and convalescent) were obtained from the United States, Italy and Spain. PBMCs, B-cell-depleted T cells, or T cells were the source of the cDNA or gDNA that made up the material.

The CDR3 extends over 14 amino acids. Germline values: CDR1 ENHRY, CDR2 SYGVKD. The V gene lost 8 bases and the J gene lost 3 bases, with 16 bases spanning the gap. In the original processing: Reference gene primer amplification yielded estimated nucleated cell counts. Sequencing was performed with immunoSEQ multiplex PCR; in TCRdb, only in-frame clones are kept and a portion is missing. From that table come the V and J calls and clone size; the DNA was used to work out D and trimming. This table has some 170,000 clones, over 80% appearing once. The sequence was collected from a woman aged 45-60 years with acute or convalescent COVID-19. Material for sequencing was peripheral blood. This chain links TRBV10-3 with TRBJ1-1; no firm D call. This CDR3 reads CAIAHPGMDTEAFF. The CDR3, as DNA: TGTGCCATCGCCCACCCGGGGATGGACACTGAAGCTTTCTTT.